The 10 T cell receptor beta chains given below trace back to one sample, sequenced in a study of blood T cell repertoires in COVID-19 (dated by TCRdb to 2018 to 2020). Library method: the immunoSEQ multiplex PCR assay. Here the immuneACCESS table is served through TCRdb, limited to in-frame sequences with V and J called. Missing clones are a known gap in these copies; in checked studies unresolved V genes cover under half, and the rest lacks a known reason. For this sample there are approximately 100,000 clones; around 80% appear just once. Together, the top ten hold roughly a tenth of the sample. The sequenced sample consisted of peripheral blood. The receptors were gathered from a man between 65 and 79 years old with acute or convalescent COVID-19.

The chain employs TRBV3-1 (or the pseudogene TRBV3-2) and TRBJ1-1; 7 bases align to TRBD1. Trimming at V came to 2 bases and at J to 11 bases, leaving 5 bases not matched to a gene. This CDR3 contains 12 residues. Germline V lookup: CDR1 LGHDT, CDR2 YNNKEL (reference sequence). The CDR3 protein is CASSQFTGDAFF. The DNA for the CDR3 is TGTGCCAGCAGCCAATTTACAGGGGATGCTTTCTTT.

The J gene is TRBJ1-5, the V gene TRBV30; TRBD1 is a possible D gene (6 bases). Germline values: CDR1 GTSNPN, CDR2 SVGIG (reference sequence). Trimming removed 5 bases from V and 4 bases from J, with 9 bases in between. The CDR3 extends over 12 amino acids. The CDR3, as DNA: TGTGCCTGGGGACAGTCAAATCAGCCCCAGCATTTT. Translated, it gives CAWGQSNQPQHF.

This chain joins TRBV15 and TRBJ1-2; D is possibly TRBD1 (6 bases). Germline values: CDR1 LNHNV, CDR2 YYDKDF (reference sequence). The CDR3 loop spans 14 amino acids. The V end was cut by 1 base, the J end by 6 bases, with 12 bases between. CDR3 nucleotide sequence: TGTGCCACCAGCAGAGCCAGGGGACAAGATGGCTACACCTTC. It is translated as CATSRARGQDGYTF. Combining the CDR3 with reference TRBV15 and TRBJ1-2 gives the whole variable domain DAMVIQNPRYQVTQFGKPVTLSCSQTLNHNVMYWYQQKSSQAPKLLFHYYDKDFNNEADTPDNFQSRRPNTSFCFLDIRSPGLGDTAMYLCATSRARGQDGYTFGSGTRLTVV.

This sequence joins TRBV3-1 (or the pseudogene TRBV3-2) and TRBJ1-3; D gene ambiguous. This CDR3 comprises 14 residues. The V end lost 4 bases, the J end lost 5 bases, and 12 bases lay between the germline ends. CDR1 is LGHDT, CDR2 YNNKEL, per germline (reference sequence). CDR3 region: CASSPHERRNTIYF. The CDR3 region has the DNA TGTGCCAGCAGCCCACATGAGAGGAGAAACACCATATATTTT.

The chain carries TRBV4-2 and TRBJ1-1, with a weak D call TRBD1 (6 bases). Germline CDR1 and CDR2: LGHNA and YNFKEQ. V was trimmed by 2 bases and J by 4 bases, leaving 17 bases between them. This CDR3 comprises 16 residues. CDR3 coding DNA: TGTGCCAGCAGCCAATCCGGGACACCTGTGGGCACTGAAGCTTTCTTT. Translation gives CASSQSGTPVGTEAFF.

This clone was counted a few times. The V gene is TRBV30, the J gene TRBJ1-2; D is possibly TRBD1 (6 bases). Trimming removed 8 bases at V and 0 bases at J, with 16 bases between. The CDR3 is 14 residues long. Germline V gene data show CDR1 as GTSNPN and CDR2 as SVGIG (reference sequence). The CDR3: CAHGGGRTNYGYTF. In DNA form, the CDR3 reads TGTGCCCACGGCGGGGGGCGAACTAACTATGGCTACACCTTC.

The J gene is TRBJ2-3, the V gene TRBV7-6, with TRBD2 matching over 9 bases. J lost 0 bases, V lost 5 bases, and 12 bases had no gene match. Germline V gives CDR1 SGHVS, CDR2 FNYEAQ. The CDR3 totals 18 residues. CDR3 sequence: CASSLGREGPRSTDTQYF. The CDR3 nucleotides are TGTGCCAGCAGCCTCGGGCGGGAGGGCCCCAGGAGCACAGATACGCAGTATTTT.

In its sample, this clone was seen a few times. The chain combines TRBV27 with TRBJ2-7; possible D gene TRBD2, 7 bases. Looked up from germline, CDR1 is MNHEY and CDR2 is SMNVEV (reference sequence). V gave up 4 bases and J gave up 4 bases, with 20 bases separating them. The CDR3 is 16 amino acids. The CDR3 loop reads CASSYLGGGKGYEQYF. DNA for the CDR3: TGTGCCAGCAGTTATTTGGGAGGGGGAAAGGGATACGAGCAGTACTTC.

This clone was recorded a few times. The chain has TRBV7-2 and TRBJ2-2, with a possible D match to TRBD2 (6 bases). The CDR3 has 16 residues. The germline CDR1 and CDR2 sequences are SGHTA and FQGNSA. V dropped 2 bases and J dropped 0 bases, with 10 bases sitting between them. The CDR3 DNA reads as TGTGCCAGCAGCTTAAGCCTAGCGACGAACACCGGGGAGCTGTTTTTT. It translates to CASSLSLATNTGELFF.

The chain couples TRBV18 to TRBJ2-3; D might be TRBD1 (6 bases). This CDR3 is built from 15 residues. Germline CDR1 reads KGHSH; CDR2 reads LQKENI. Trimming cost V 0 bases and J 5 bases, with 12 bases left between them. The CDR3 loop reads CASSPPVTGKDTQYF. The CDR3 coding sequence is TGTGCCAGCTCACCACCAGTTACAGGGAAAGATACGCAGTATTTT.